This is a list of T cell receptor beta chains from one sample in a study of T cells after yellow fever vaccination. TCRdb re-analysed the 5' RACE reads in MiXCR, keeping a single row per CDR3 protein. The sample includes 170,000 or so distinct CDR3 sequences, 5.5% to 7.5% of them seen just once. The source material was CD4+ T cells sorted from PBMCs, sampled on the day of the first yellow fever vaccination. The receptors shown here come from a man aged 18 to 29 who received the YFV17D yellow fever vaccine. Each CDR3 is given with its conserved first and last residue. A D gene is named only where the DNA matches it firmly. For some rows the clone size is stated as once, few or many, or as a class when expanded; others skip it.

d_call	v_call	clone_size	j_call	cdr3_length	cdr3_aa	cdr3_nt
TRBD2	TRBV15	few	TRBJ2-5	16	CATSRAGTSRGETQYF	TGTGCCACCAGCAGGGCCGGGACTAGCCGGGGGGAGACCCAGTACTTC
NA	TRBV12-3/TRBV12-4	NA	TRBJ1-2	15	CASSFGAGPNYGYTF	TGTGCCAGCAGTTTCGGGGCAGGGCCTAACTATGGCTACACCTTC
NA	TRBV6-5	many	TRBJ2-1	15	CASSYSGRGWDEQFF	TGTGCCAGCAGTTACTCGGGGAGGGGGTGGGATGAGCAGTTCTTC
TRBD1	TRBV2	many	TRBJ1-1	12	CASSEQGVEAFF	TGTGCCAGCAGTGAACAGGGGGTGGAAGCTTTCTTT
TRBD1	TRBV24-1	many	TRBJ2-3	17	CATSDFGAQGYGDTQYF	TGTGCCACCAGTGATTTCGGGGCACAGGGGTATGGAGATACGCAGTATTTT
NA	TRBV7-8	NA	TRBJ1-1	16	CASSLVPGLILTEAFF	TGTGCCAGCAGCTTAGTTCCAGGGCTTATCCTCACTGAAGCTTTCTTT
TRBD1	TRBV27	once	TRBJ1-1	14	CASNSWDRSAEAFF	TGTGCCAGCAATTCTTGGGACAGGTCGGCTGAAGCTTTCTTT
NA	TRBV6-6	few	TRBJ1-6	15	CASSRSTPYNSPLHF	TGTGCCAGCAGCCGATCTACGCCCTATAATTCACCCCTCCACTTT
NA	TRBV27	many	TRBJ2-5	11	CACRLPETQYF	TGTGCCTGCCGGCTCCCGGAGACCCAGTACTTC
NA	TRBV20-1	NA	TRBJ2-5	13	CSASGPLGETQYF	TGCAGTGCTAGCGGCCCATTGGGGGAGACCCAGTACTTC
NA	TRBV7-2	many	TRBJ2-2	14	CASSFSSGTGELFF	TGTGCCAGCAGCTTTAGCAGCGGGACCGGGGAGCTGTTTTTT
NA	TRBV6-5	many	TRBJ1-2	16	CASSYSGGQRTYGYTF	TGTGCCAGCAGTTACTCCGGTGGACAGCGCACCTATGGCTACACCTTC
NA	TRBV24-1	few	TRBJ1-3	17	CATCRPRDRSSGNTIYF	TGTGCCACCTGTCGCCCCCGGGACCGCTCCTCTGGAAACACCATATATTTT
TRBD2	TRBV12-3/TRBV12-4	few	TRBJ2-3	18	CAITRSGLAALSTDTQYF	TGTGCCATCACTCGTTCGGGACTAGCGGCCTTAAGCACAGATACGCAGTATTTT
TRBD1	TRBV4-2	NA	TRBJ2-7	15	CASSQEWDRGKEQYF	TGTGCCAGCAGCCAAGAGTGGGACAGGGGAAAAGAGCAGTACTTC
NA	TRBV4-1	many	TRBJ2-2	14	CASSIDSYTGELFF	TGCGCCAGCAGTATCGATTCCTACACCGGGGAGCTGTTTTTT
TRBD1	TRBV5-6	many	TRBJ1-1	14	CASSWGQGWTEAFF	TGTGCCAGCAGCTGGGGACAGGGTTGGACTGAAGCTTTCTTT
NA	TRBV7-2	many	TRBJ1-2	15	CASSPHQGSHGGYTF	TGTGCCAGCAGCCCCCACCAGGGGAGTCATGGTGGCTACACCTTC